This T cell receptor beta chain was identified in a study of cytomegalovirus exposure and HLA in healthy donors. Study-level results: A missense DCLRE1C variant was associated with V- and J-gene trimming of TCR beta chains in a later analysis, and an independent cohort replicated the association. Some public TCRs appeared in many individuals, while most sequences were rare. Productive status was seen about 90% or about 30% of the time for most TCR beta V segments in an earlier analysis.

Healthy individuals who donated bone marrow served as the donors. Deletions cut 3 bases from V and 3 bases from J, with 9 bases between. The CDR3 contains 13 residues. Looked up from germline, CDR1 is SGHTA and CDR2 is FQGTGA. The PCR used 60 Vbeta and 13 Jbeta primers. Using immunoSEQ multiplex PCR, the repertoire was profiled, and TCRdb retains in-frame clones only, with some absent. The sample includes around 94,000 clones, less than 90% of them seen just once. A note on this clone: Its antigen is still unknown.

The TCR originated in a man between 40 and 49 years old in good health and CMV-seronegative. The J gene is TRBJ2-7, the V gene TRBV7-3; the D is unclear. Sequenced sample: PBMCs. The CDR3 protein is CASSLAGSYEQYF. The CDR3, as DNA: TGTGCCAGCAGCTTGGCAGGTAGCTACGAGCAGTACTTC.